This T cell receptor beta chain is from a study of blood T cell repertoires in COVID-19 (dated by TCRdb to about 2020). Background for the entire study: The collaborator samples originated in the United States, Italy and Spain and spanned the acute and convalescent phases of COVID-19. The prospective study material was composed of cDNA or gDNA derived from T cells, B-cell-depleted T cells, or PBMCs. Subjects who had been exposed to COVID-19, were actively infected with it, or had recovered from it provided the deeply sampled blood TCRbeta repertoires that made up the dataset. The repertoires were released in a freely available public database intended as a resource for research on the immune response to SARS-CoV-2. The samples were drawn from two sources: the first 160 participants of the ongoing ImmuneRACE study, and 1,000 to 1,500 subjects contributed by 6 global collaborators. The sample metadata nearly always contained a de-identified subject ID, COVID-19 status, age in years and sex. Where available, HLA class I and class II types were obtained from metadata supplied by the sample provider rather than from assay-based typing.

At one collaborating source in Seattle, patients were enrolled during active infection and were followed longitudinally through the course of disease. The collaborating institutions used their own protocols to collect whole blood in K2EDTA tubes. For TCRbeta analysis, collaborators shipped samples as frozen whole blood, isolated PBMCs, or DNA extracted from either of those sample types. Including the terminal cysteine and valine, the CDR3 comprises 14 residues. CDR3 DNA only is kept here, 42 bases in frame from base 1. Looking up the germline V gene yields CDR1 MDHEN and CDR2 SYDVKM. V is pruned by 8 bases and J by 6 bases, leaving 12 bases of the junction without a gene match. Overall study outcomes, separate from this receptor: The amount of clinical and demographic metadata varied by source and participant and was provided uncurated.

Of note for this clone: Its antigen remains undetermined. Per-nucleotide qualities are absent, and no much larger clonotype sits a single base away.

TCRbeta CDR3 regions were amplified from genomic DNA by means of the immunoSEQ Assay, a bias-controlled multiplex PCR. In the source study's methods: Nucleated cell counts per sample were estimated from amplification of reference gene primers within the assay. To quantify the absolute abundance of each unique TCRbeta CDR3 rearrangement, sequence reads were collapsed and filtered. For each sample, productive Simpson clonality was calculated by taking the square root of Simpson's diversity index across productive rearrangements. Drawn from immuneACCESS, this table holds only the in-frame rearrangements with V and J called that TCRdb kept. Clones are partly lost; checked studies trace under half to an unresolved V gene and leave the rest unexplained. From that table come the V and J calls and clone size; the DNA was used to work out D and trimming. Across this sample there are nearly 250,000 clones, with approximately 85% seen only once. Of the sample, about 6% is held by the ten largest clones.

Recombination joined TRBV28 with TRBJ2-7, with 8 bases in between that match TRBD1. The source is a woman of 80 years or more with COVID-19, enrolled during active disease. The sequenced sample consisted of peripheral blood. Here is the DNA: TGTGCCAGCGTTGGAGCGACAGGGGTGGGCGAGCAGTACGTC. This yields the protein CASVGATGVGEQYV.